These 31 T cell receptor beta chains were all obtained from the same sample, sequenced in a study of technical replicates of blood from a few donors. Sequenced by immunoSEQ multiplex PCR; TCRdb stores in-frame clones only, minus some. The table records 90,000 to 100,000 clones, just under 95% of them present only once. The sample consisted of T cells isolated from PBMCs. Receptors were obtained from a human donor in good health.

This chain connects TRBV5-1 to TRBJ1-2; 8 bases agree with TRBD1. J gave up 4 bases and V 4 bases, and 9 bases lay outside the gene matches. Germline CDR1 and CDR2: SGHRS and YFSETQ. The CDR3 totals 15 residues. The CDR3 nucleotides are TGCGCCAGCAGCGTGGGCGGAGGACAGGGCTATGGCTACACCTTC. Residues: CASSVGGGQGYGYTF.

This clone was seen only a few times. This chain links TRBV7-2 with TRBJ2-7, with D possibly being TRBD2 (5 bases). The CDR3 runs to 14 residues. Trimming left V 4 bases short and J 7 bases short, with 17 bases between. CDR1 is SGHTA and CDR2 is FQGNSA in the germline V gene. CDR3 DNA sequence: TGTGCCAGCAGCTCACTAGGACCTTCGGGAGAGCAGTACTTC. Protein sequence: CASSSLGPSGEQYF.

The CDR3 region has the DNA TGCGCCAGCAGCCAAACCGGGACAGTCTATGGCTACACCTTC. This gives the protein CASSQTGTVYGYTF. The genes are TRBV4-3 and TRBJ1-2; 7 bases are shared with TRBD1. Germline V lookup: CDR1 LGHNA, CDR2 YSLEER. The CDR3 covers 14 residues. V shed 2 bases, J shed 4 bases, and the junction held 4 bases outside the gene matches.

This chain connects TRBV28 to TRBJ1-1; D gene uncertain. CDR3 length equals 13 residues. Trimming stripped 6 bases from V and 4 bases from J, with 12 bases between. Germline CDR1 reads MDHEN; CDR2 reads SYDVKM. CDR3 DNA sequence: TGTGCCAGCAGATTTATATCGGGCACTGAAGCTTTCTTT. Translation gives CASRFISGTEAFF. The full variable domain, with the rest looked up from reference TRBV28 and TRBJ1-1, is DVKVTQSSRYLVKRTGEKVFLECVQDMDHENMFWYRQDPGLGLRLIYFSYDVKMKEKGDIPEGYSVSREKKERFSLILESASTNQTSMYLCASRFISGTEAFFGQGTRLTVV.

This chain joins TRBV30 and TRBJ2-1; 14 bases agree with TRBD2. The germline CDR1 and CDR2 sequences are GTSNPN and SVGIG (reference sequence). The CDR3 spans 15 residues. V shed 3 bases, J shed 6 bases, and the junction held 4 bases outside the gene matches. The CDR3 nucleotides read TGTGCCTGGAGCCTGGGACTAGCGGGAGCCAATGAGCAGTTCTTC. Translation: CAWSLGLAGANEQFF.

This chain uses TRBV28 with TRBJ2-7; 11 nucleotides match TRBD2. The CDR3 has 14 amino acids. V shed 6 bases, J shed 2 bases, and the junction held 3 bases outside the gene matches. CDR1 is MDHEN and CDR2 is SYDVKM in the germline V gene. The CDR3 nucleotides read TGTGCCAGCAGAATAGCGGGAGGGACCTACGAGCAGTACTTC. It encodes CASRIAGGTYEQYF.

The CDR3 nucleotides are TGTGCCAGCAGTGACCGGGATCCCTACAATGAGCAGTTCTTC. Its translation: CASSDRDPYNEQFF. The V call is TRBV25-1, the J call TRBJ2-1; D might be TRBD2 (5 bases). CDR3 size: 14 residues. V lost 3 bases, J lost 2 bases, and 8 bases lay in between. Per the germline V gene, CDR1 is MGHDK and CDR2 is SYGVNS.

V is TRBV19 and J is TRBJ2-2, with D tentatively TRBD2 (6 bases). The CDR3 is 13 residues long. CDR1 LNHDA and CDR2 SQIVND come from the germline V gene (reference sequence). Trimming shortened V by 8 bases and J by 6 bases, and 13 bases separated the two germline ends. CDR3 nucleotides: TGTGCCAGTGGTCTCGGGGGATCCGGGGAGCTGTTTTTT. Encoded protein: CASGLGGSGELFF.

The genes are TRBV19 and TRBJ2-7; 8 nucleotides line up with TRBD1. The V segment lost 5 bases and the J segment 5 bases; nucleotides outside the gene matches: 8. The germline V gene has CDR1 LNHDA and CDR2 SQIVND (reference sequence). There are 14 residues in the CDR3. CDR3: CASSLRDRIHEQYF. For the CDR3, the DNA is TGTGCCAGTAGTCTCCGGGACAGGATCCACGAGCAGTACTTC.

The chain carries TRBV6-1 and TRBJ1-2, with TRBD1 matching over 11 bases. The CDR3 contains 15 residues. Unmatched junction bases numbered 3, after V lost 2 bases and J lost 4 bases. From germline, CDR1 is MNHNS and CDR2 SASEGT. CDR3 nucleotide sequence: TGTGCCAGCAGTGAATTGGACAGGGGGCCCTATGGCTACACCTTC. Residues: CASSELDRGPYGYTF.

The chain is built from TRBV5-1 and TRBJ2-7; D remains ambiguous. CDR3 size: 17 residues. The V end lost 5 bases, the J end lost 0 bases, and 21 bases lay between the germline ends. Per germline, CDR1 SGHRS and CDR2 YFSETQ. The CDR3 here is CASSPSYFSMSSYEQYF. The DNA of the CDR3 is TGCGCCAGCAGTCCCTCCTATTTTTCCATGAGCTCCTACGAGCAGTACTTC.

The rearrangement uses TRBV16 and TRBJ2-1; TRBD2 agrees at 9 bases. This CDR3 has 14 residues. After removal of 4 bases from V and 4 bases from J, the junction contained 2 bases not matched to a gene. The germline V gene encodes CDR1 KGHSY and CDR2 FQNENV. CDR3 nucleotides: TGTGCCAGCAGCCGAGCGGGAGGTTACAATGAGCAGTTCTTC. Translation: CASSRAGGYNEQFF.

This chain links TRBV11-2 with TRBJ2-3; 9 bases line up with TRBD2. The length of the CDR3 is 15 residues. Germline CDR1 is SGHAT and CDR2 is FQNNGV. V was clipped by 3 bases and J by 4 bases; unmatched bases: 5. CDR3 residues: CASSFAGGAADTQYF. CDR3 nucleotide sequence: TGTGCCAGCAGCTTTGCGGGGGGGGCGGCAGATACGCAGTATTTT.

This chain joins TRBV4-1 and TRBJ1-2; D may be TRBD1 (5 bases). Germline lookup yields CDR1 MGHRA and CDR2 YSYEKL. Trimming shortened V by 4 bases and J by 1 base, and 7 bases separated the two germline ends. The CDR3 is made up of 13 amino acids. DNA of the CDR3: TGCGCCAGCAGCCCGGGGGATAACTATGGCTACACCTTC. It is translated as CASSPGDNYGYTF.

The gene calls are TRBV28 and TRBJ2-6; 8 nucleotides agree with TRBD1. The germline CDR1 and CDR2 sequences are MDHEN and SYDVKM. The CDR3 runs 14 residues. With V trimmed by 8 bases and J by 2 bases, 2 bases remained unmatched. The CDR3 reads CASHRGAGANVLTF. CDR3 DNA: TGTGCCAGCCACAGGGGGGCTGGGGCCAACGTCCTGACTTTC.

Only a few counts were recorded for this clone. This chain connects TRBV5-4 to TRBJ2-7; a weak D match, TRBD1 (6 bases). V dropped 4 bases and J dropped 3 bases, with 17 bases sitting between them. The CDR3 consists of 15 residues. Germline V gives CDR1 SGHNT, CDR2 YYREEE (reference sequence). The CDR3 region is CASSPRGLEIYEQYF. CDR3 DNA: TGTGCCAGCAGCCCCAGGGGTTTAGAGATCTACGAGCAGTACTTC. The full variable domain, its missing parts supplied by reference TRBV5-4 and TRBJ2-7, is ETGVTQSPTHLIKTRGQQVTLRCSSQSGHNTVSWYQQALGQGPQFIFQYYREEENGRGNFPPRFSGLQFPNYSSELNVNALELDDSALYLCASSPRGLEIYEQYFGPGTRLTVT.

V is TRBV4-3 and J is TRBJ2-7; 9 nucleotides match TRBD2. This CDR3 has 17 amino acids. J gave up 6 bases and V 0 bases, and 12 bases lay outside the gene matches. The germline V gene has CDR1 LGHNA and CDR2 YSLEER. CDR3 sequence: CASSQDHRLAGISEQYF. The CDR3, as DNA: TGCGCCAGCAGCCAAGATCACCGGCTAGCGGGAATCTCCGAGCAGTACTTC.

This clone was observed once. The chain links TRBV7-2 to TRBJ2-3; D possibly corresponds to TRBD2 (5 bases). Germline loops: CDR1 SGHTA, CDR2 FQGNSA. V lost 0 bases and J lost 5, with 9 bases in between. There are 14 residues in the CDR3. CDR3 loop: CASSLAGVIDTQYF. The DNA for the CDR3 is TGTGCCAGCAGCTTAGCGGGAGTCATAGATACGCAGTATTTT.

The CDR3: CASSLAGGVGELFF. The CDR3 coding sequence is TGTGCCAGCAGCTTAGCGGGAGGCGTCGGGGAGCTGTTTTTT. The gene calls are TRBV7-9 and TRBJ2-2; maybe TRBD2 (6 bases). Trimming pared 0 bases from V and 7 bases from J, leaving 9 bases between. The CDR3 loop spans 14 amino acids. Germline CDR1 reads SEHNR; CDR2 reads FQNEAQ (reference sequence).

The chain combines TRBV27 with TRBJ1-1; TRBD1 is a possible D gene (5 bases). CDR3 size: 12 residues. Germline CDR1 is MNHEY and CDR2 is SMNVEV (reference sequence). V was shortened by 2 bases and J by 5 bases, with 6 bases between the two germline ends. CDR3 nucleotide sequence: TGTGCCAGCAGTTTACAGGGTACTGAAGCTTTCTTT. Its protein product is CASSLQGTEAFF.

The chain uses TRBV7-9 and TRBJ2-1; 9 nucleotides match TRBD2. The ends lost 3 bases at V and 8 bases at J; junction bases unmatched: 5. Germline V gene lookup returns CDR1 SEHNR and CDR2 FQNEAQ (reference sequence). The CDR3 covers 14 residues. Written as DNA, the CDR3 is TGTGCCAGCAGCTTTCTAGCGGGAAGTCATGAGCAGTTCTTC. Amino acids: CASSFLAGSHEQFF.

The CDR3: CASSIVGDSDTQYF. In DNA, the CDR3 is TGTGCCAGTAGTATCGTAGGGGATTCAGATACGCAGTATTTT. The rearrangement uses TRBV19 and TRBJ2-3; D might be TRBD1 (5 bases). V lost 3 bases to trimming and J lost 4 bases, with 11 bases between them. Per germline, CDR1 LNHDA and CDR2 SQIVND (reference sequence). The CDR3 spans 14 residues. The variable domain in full, completed from reference TRBV19 and TRBJ2-3, reads DGGITQSPKYLFRKEGQNVTLSCEQNLNHDAMYWYRQDPGQGLRLIYYSQIVNDFQKGDIAEGYSVSREKKESFPLTVTSAQKNPTAFYLCASSIVGDSDTQYFGPGTRLTVL.

V is TRBV15 and J is TRBJ2-7; no definite D call. The germline CDR1 and CDR2 sequences are LNHNV and YYDKDF (reference sequence). The CDR3 is 13 amino acids. V lost 0 bases, J lost 1 base, and 4 bases lay in between. The CDR3 DNA reads TGTGCCACCAGCAGAGATCCGTCCTACGAGCAGTACTTC. Its translation: CATSRDPSYEQYF.

The chain uses TRBV18 and TRBJ2-7; 8 bases fit TRBD1. J gave up 2 bases and V 3 bases, and 6 bases lay outside the gene matches. Germline CDR1 KGHSH, CDR2 LQKENI. The CDR3 runs 15 residues. CDR3 nucleotide sequence: TGTGCCAGCTCACCGCCTGGGACAGGAGCCTACGAGCAGTACTTC. It yields the protein CASSPPGTGAYEQYF.

The rearrangement joins TRBV6-6 to TRBJ2-7; 14 bases fit TRBD2. The V segment lost 2 bases and the J segment 3 bases; nucleotides outside the gene matches: 0. CDR1 and CDR2 (germline): MNHNY, SVGAGI (reference sequence). This CDR3 spans 15 amino acids. The CDR3 nucleotides read TGTGCCAGCAGTTACGGGACTAGCGGGAGCTACGAGCAGTACTTC. It yields the protein CASSYGTSGSYEQYF.

This clone was picked up a small number of times. The rearrangement links TRBV15 to TRBJ2-5, with D possibly matching TRBD2 (5 bases). Germline V gene sequence: CDR1 LNHNV, CDR2 YYDKDF (reference sequence). CDR3 size: 13 residues. V was clipped by 1 base and J by 5 bases, with 8 bases between them. Here the CDR3 reads CATSRVLAETQYF. DNA for the CDR3: TGTGCCACCAGCAGAGTATTAGCGGAGACCCAGTACTTC.

V and J are TRBV6-5 and TRBJ2-7, with D possibly being TRBD2 (6 bases). V gave up 6 bases and J gave up 0 bases, with 15 bases separating them. The CDR3 runs to 15 residues. Germline lookup yields CDR1 MNHEY and CDR2 SVGAGI. The CDR3 reads CASSRNFGSSYEQYF. The CDR3 region has the DNA TGTGCCAGCAGCCGTAACTTCGGGAGCTCCTACGAGCAGTACTTC.

The count of this clone is one. The V gene is TRBV30, the J gene TRBJ2-1; D ambiguous. This CDR3 has 12 residues. V lost 5 bases and J 6 bases, leaving 11 bases between the germline ends. Per the germline V gene, CDR1 is GTSNPN and CDR2 is SVGIG (reference sequence). In DNA, the CDR3 is TGTGCCTGGGGAGACCAAGGCAATGAGCAGTTCTTC. Residues: CAWGDQGNEQFF.

The rearrangement uses TRBV6-1 and TRBJ2-7; TRBD1 matches 8 bases. Germline CDR1 MNHNS, CDR2 SASEGT. CDR3 size: 12 residues. DNA for the CDR3: TGTGCGATCAGACAGGGGTCCTACGAGCAGTACTTC. It translates to CAIRQGSYEQYF.

The chain employs TRBV29-1 and TRBJ1-2; 7 positions match TRBD1. Losses at the gene ends were 2 bases for V and 0 bases for J; bases not matched to a gene: 9. The length of the CDR3 is 16 residues. The germline V gene has CDR1 SQVTM and CDR2 ANQGSEA. The CDR3 sequence is CSVELKRRGPNYGYTF. The CDR3 coding sequence is TGCAGCGTTGAACTCAAACGGAGGGGGCCTAACTATGGCTACACCTTC.

The V gene is TRBV7-6, the J gene TRBJ2-7, with D tentatively TRBD1 (6 bases). The germline V and J ends were trimmed by 5 bases and 2 bases, with 13 bases remaining between them. From germline, CDR1 is SGHVS and CDR2 FNYEAQ. This CDR3 has 14 amino acids. CDR3 sequence reads: CASSPRQAPYEQYF. In DNA, the CDR3 is TGTGCCAGCAGCCCCCGACAGGCCCCCTACGAGCAGTACTTC.